This TCR beta chain is from a study of OX40 agonist ivuxolimab in advanced cancers. At the level of the study: The dose-escalation group included hepatocellular carcinoma, melanoma, renal cell carcinoma and head and neck cancer.

CDR3 length: 16 amino acids. The V gene's germline CDR1 is SGHAT and CDR2 FQNNGV. V lost 3 bases to trimming and J lost 2 bases; unmatched junction nucleotides: 5. Data came from immunoSEQ multiplex PCR; TCRdb stores just in-frame clones and leaves some out. The repertoire includes about 100,000 clones, 90% of them detected once, and around 0.31% sits in the top ten. This chain uses TRBV11-2 with TRBJ2-3, with 10 bases lining up with TRBD1. This receptor was taken from an adult with an advanced solid tumor such as melanoma, head and neck, liver or kidney cancer. The material was CD4+ or CD8+ T cells sorted from blood, obtained in a trial of the OX40 agonist ivuxolimab. The CDR3 DNA reads as TGTGCCAGCAGCTTGGGACAGGGGCGTTCCACAGATACGCAGTATTTT. It yields the protein CASSLGQGRSTDTQYF.